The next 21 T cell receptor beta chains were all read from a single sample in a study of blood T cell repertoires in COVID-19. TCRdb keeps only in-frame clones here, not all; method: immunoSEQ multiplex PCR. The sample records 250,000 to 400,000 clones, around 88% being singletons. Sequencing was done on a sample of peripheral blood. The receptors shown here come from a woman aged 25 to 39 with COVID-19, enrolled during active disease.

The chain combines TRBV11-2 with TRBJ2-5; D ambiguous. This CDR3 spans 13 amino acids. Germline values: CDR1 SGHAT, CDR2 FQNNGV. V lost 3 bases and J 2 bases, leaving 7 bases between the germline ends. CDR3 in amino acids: CASSLRGQETQYF. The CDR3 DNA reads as TGTGCCAGCAGCTTGAGAGGTCAAGAGACCCAGTACTTC.

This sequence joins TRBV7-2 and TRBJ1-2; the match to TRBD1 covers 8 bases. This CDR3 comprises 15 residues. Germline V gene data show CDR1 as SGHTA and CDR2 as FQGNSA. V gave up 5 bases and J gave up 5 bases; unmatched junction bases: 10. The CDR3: CASSLSGGSSYGYTF. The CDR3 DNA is TGTGCCAGCAGCCTATCAGGGGGCTCGAGTTATGGCTACACCTTC.

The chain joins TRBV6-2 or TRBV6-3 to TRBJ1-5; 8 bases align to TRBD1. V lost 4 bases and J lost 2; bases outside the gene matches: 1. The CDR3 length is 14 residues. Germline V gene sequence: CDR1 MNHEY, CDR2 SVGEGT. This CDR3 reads CASSWTGRNQPQHF. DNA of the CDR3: TGTGCCAGCAGTTGGACAGGGCGCAATCAGCCCCAGCATTTT.

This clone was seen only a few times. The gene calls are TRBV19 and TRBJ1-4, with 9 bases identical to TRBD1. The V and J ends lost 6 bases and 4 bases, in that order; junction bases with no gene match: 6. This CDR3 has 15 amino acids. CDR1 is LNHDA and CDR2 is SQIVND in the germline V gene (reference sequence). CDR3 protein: CASSQDRGVNEKLFF. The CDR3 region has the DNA TGTGCCAGTAGCCAGGACAGGGGCGTTAATGAAAAACTGTTTTTT.

The CDR3 loop reads CASSSIPSSDAFF. The CDR3 DNA is TGTGCCAGCAGTTCCATTCCTTCTAGTGACGCTTTCTTT. This chain joins TRBV28 and TRBJ1-1; D not certain. CDR3 size: 13 residues. Trimming took 4 bases from V and 11 from J, leaving 17 bases between them. Germline V gene sequence: CDR1 MDHEN, CDR2 SYDVKM.

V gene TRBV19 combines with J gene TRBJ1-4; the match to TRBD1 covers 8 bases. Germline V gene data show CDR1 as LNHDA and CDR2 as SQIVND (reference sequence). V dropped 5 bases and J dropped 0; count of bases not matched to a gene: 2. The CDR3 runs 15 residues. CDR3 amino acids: CASSLTGATNEKLFF. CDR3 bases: TGTGCCAGTAGTTTGACAGGGGCAACTAATGAAAAACTGTTTTTT.

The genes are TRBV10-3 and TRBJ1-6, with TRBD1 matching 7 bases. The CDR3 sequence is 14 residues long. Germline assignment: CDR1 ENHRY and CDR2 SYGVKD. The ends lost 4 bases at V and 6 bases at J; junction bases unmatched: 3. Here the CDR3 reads CAISAGTVNSPLHF. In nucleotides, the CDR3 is TGTGCCATCAGTGCCGGGACAGTTAATTCACCCCTCCACTTT.

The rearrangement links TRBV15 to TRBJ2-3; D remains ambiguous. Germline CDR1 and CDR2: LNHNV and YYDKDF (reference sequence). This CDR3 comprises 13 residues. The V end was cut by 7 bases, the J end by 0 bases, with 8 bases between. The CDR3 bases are TGTGCCACCAATTCTAAAAGCACAGATACGCAGTATTTT. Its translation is CATNSKSTDTQYF.

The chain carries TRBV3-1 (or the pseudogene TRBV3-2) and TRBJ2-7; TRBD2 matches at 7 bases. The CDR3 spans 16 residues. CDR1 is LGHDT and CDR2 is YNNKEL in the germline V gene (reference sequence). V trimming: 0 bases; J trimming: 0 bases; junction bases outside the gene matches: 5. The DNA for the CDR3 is TGTGCCAGCAGCCAAGATGGGGGACTAACCTCCTACGAGCAGTACTTC. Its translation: CASSQDGGLTSYEQYF.

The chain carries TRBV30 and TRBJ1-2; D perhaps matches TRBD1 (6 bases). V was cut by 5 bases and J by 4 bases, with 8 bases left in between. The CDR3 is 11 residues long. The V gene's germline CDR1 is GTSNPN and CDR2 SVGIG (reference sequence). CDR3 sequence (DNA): TGTGCCTGGGGGGGGCTCTATGGCTACACCTTC. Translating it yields CAWGGLYGYTF.

The CDR3 protein is CASVSGGHYNEQFF. CDR3 coding DNA: TGTGCCAGTGTTAGCGGGGGACATTACAATGAGCAGTTCTTC. The chain carries TRBV6-5 and TRBJ2-1, with 9 positions matching TRBD2. Germline CDR1 is MNHEY and CDR2 is SVGAGI. V was clipped by 9 bases and J by 4 bases; unmatched bases: 7. The CDR3 contains 14 residues.

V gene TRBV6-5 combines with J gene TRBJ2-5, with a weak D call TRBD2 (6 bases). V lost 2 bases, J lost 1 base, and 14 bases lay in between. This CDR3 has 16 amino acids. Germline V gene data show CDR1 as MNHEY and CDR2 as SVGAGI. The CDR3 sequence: CASSYVGRGTQETQYF. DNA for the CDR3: TGTGCCAGCAGTTACGTCGGTCGGGGGACCCAAGAGACCCAGTACTTC.

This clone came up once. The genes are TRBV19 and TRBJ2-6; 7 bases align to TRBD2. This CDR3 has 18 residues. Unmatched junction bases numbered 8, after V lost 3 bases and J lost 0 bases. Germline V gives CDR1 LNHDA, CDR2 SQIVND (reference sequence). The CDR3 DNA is TGTGCCAGTAGTATTATGGGAGGGGCCAGCTCTGGGGCCAACGTCCTGACTTTC. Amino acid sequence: CASSIMGGASSGANVLTF. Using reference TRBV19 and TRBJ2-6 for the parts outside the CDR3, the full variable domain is DGGITQSPKYLFRKEGQNVTLSCEQNLNHDAMYWYRQDPGQGLRLIYYSQIVNDFQKGDIAEGYSVSREKKESFPLTVTSAQKNPTAFYLCASSIMGGASSGANVLTFGAGSRLTVL.

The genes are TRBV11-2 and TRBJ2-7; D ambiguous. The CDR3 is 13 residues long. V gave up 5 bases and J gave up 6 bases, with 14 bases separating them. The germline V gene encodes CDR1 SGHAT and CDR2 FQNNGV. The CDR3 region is CASSQLRSGEQYV. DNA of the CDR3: TGTGCCAGCAGCCAACTAAGGTCGGGCGAGCAGTACGTC.

This chain's CDR3 is CASSYRGEKLFF. The CDR3 DNA reads TGTGCCAGTAGTTACAGGGGGGAAAAACTGTTTTTT. The chain uses TRBV19 and TRBJ1-4; 8 bases match TRBD1. V was pared by 5 bases and J by 8 bases, with 1 base of the junction left unmatched. Germline lookup yields CDR1 LNHDA and CDR2 SQIVND (reference sequence). The CDR3 loop spans 12 amino acids.

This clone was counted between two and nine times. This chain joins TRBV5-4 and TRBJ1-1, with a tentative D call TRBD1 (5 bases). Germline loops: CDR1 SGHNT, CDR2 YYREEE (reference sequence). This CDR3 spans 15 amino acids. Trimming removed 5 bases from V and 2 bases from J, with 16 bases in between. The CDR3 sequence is CASRSPTQGNTEAFF. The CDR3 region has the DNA TGTGCCAGCAGATCCCCGACCCAGGGTAACACTGAAGCTTTCTTT.

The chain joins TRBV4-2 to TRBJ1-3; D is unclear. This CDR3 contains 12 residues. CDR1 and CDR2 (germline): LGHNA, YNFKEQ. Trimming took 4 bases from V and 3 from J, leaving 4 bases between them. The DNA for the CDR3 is TGTGCCAGCAGCCCCAGTGGAAACACCATATATTTT. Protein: CASSPSGNTIYF.

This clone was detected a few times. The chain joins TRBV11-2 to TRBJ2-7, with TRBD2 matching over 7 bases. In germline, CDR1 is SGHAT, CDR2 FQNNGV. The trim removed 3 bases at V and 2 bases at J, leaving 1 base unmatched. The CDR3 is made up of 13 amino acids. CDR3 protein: CASSFSGAYEQYF. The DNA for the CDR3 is TGTGCCAGCAGCTTCAGCGGGGCCTACGAGCAGTACTTC.

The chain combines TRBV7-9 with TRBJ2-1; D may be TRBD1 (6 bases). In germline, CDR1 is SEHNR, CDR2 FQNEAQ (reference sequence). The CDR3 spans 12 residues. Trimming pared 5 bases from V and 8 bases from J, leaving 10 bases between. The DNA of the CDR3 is TGTGCCAGCAGCCCCAGGGGTCATGAGCAGTTCTTC. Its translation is CASSPRGHEQFF.

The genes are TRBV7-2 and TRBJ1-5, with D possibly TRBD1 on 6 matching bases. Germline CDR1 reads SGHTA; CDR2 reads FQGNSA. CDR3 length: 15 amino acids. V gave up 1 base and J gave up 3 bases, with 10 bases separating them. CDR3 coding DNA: TGTGCCAGCAGCTTAGGTCAGGGGTACAATCAGCCCCAGCATTTT. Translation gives CASSLGQGYNQPQHF.

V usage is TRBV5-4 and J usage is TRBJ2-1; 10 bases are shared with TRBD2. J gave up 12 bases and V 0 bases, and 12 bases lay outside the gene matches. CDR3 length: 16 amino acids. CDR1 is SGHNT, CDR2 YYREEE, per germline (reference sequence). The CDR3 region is CASSLAVLAGVTRQFF. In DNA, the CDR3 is TGTGCCAGCAGCTTGGCCGTTCTAGCGGGGGTGACCCGGCAGTTCTTC.